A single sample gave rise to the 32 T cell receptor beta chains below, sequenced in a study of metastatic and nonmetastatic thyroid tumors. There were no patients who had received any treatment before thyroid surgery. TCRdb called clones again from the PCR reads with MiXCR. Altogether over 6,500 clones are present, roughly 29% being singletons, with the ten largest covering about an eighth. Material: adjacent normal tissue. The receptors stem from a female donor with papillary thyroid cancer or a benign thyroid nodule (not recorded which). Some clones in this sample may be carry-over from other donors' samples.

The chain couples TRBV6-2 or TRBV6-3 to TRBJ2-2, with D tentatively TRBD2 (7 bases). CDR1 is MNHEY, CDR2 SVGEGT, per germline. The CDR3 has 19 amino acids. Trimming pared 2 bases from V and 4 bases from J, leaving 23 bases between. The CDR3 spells CASSYPKGGGAGGTGELFF. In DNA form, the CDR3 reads TGTGCCAGCAGTTACCCCAAAGGAGGGGGGGCGGGCGGCACCGGGGAGCTGTTTTTT.

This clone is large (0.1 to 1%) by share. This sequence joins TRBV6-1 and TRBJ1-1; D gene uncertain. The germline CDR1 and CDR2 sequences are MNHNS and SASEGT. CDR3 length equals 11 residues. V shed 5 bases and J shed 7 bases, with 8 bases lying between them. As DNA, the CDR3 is TGTGCCAGCAGTTCTGGGGTTGAAGCTTTCTTT. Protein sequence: CASSSGVEAFF.

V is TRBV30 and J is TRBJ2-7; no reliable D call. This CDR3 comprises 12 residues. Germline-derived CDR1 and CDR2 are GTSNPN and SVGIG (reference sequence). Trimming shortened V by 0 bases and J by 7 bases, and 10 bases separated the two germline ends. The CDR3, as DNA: TGTGCCTGGAGTGTACGGATCAGGGAGCAGTACTTC. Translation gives CAWSVRIREQYF.

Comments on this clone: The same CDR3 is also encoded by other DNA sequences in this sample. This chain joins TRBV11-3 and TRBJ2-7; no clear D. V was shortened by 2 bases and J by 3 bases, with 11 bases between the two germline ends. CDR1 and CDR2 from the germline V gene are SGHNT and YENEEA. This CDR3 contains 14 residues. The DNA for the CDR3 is TGTGCCAGCAGCTTATATGACGTGGGCTACGAGCAGTACTTC. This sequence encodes CASSLYDVGYEQYF.

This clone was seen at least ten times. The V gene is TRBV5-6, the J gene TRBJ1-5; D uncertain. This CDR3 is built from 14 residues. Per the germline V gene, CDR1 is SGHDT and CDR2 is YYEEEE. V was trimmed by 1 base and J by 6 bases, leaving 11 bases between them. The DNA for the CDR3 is TGTGCCAGCAGCTTGTTGGGTTCGAGTCAGCCCCAGCATTTT. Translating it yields CASSLLGSSQPQHF.

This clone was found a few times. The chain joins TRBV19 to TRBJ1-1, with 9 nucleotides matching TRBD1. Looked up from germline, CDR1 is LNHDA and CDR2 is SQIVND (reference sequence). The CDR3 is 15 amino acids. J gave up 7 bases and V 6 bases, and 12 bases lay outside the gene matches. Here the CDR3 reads CASRDSRDRVLEAFF. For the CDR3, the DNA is TGTGCCAGTAGGGACAGTAGGGACAGGGTCCTTGAAGCTTTCTTT.

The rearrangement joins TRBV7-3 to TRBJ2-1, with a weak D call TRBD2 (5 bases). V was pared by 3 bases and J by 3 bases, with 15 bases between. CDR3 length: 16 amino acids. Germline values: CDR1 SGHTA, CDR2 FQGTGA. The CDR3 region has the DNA TGTGCCAGCAGCTTGACTCCGGGGTACATCTACAATGAGCAGTTCTTC. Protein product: CASSLTPGYIYNEQFF. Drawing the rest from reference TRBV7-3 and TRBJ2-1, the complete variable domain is GAGVSQTPSNKVTEKGKYVELRCDPISGHTALYWYRQSLGQGPEFLIYFQGTGAADDSGLPNDRFFAVRPEGSVSTLKIQRTERGDSAVYLCASSLTPGYIYNEQFFGPGTRLTVL.

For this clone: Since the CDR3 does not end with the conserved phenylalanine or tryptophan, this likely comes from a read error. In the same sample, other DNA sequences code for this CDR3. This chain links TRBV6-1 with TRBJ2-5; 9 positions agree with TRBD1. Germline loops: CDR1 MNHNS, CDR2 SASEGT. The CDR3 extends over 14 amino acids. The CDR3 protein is CARNEQGARETQYY. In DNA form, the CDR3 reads TGTGCCAGGAATGAACAGGGGGCGCGGGAGACGCAGTACTAC.

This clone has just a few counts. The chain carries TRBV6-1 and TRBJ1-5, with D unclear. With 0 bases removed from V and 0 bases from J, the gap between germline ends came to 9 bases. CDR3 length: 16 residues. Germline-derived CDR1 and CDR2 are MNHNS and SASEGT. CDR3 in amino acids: CASSEARMYSNQPQHF. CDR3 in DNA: TGTGCCAGCAGTGAAGCAAGGATGTATAGCAATCAGCCCCAGCATTTT.

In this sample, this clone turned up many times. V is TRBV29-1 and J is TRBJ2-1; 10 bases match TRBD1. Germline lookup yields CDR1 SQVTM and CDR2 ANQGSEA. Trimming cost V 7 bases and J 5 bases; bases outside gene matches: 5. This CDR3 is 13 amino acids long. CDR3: CSAPGTGDNEQFF. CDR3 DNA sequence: TGCAGCGCTCCCGGGACAGGGGACAATGAGCAGTTCTTC.

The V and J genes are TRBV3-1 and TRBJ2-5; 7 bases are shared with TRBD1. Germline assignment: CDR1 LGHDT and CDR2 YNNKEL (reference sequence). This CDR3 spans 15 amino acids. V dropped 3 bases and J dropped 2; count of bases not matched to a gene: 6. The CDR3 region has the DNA TGTGCCAGCAGCCAGCACCGGGACAGACAAGAGACCCAGTACTTC. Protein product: CASSQHRDRQETQYF.

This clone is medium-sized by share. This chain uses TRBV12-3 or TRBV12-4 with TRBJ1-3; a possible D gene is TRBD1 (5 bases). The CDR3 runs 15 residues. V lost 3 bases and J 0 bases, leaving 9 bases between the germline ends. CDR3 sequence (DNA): TGTGCCAGCAGTTTTGTTGGGGGCTCTGGAAACACCATATATTTT. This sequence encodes CASSFVGGSGNTIYF.

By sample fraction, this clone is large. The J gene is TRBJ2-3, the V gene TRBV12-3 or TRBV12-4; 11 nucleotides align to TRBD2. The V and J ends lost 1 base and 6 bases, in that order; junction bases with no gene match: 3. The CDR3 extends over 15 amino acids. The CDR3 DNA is TGTGCCAGCAGTTTAGGTAGCGGGGGGGCGGATACGCAGTATTTT. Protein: CASSLGSGGADTQYF.

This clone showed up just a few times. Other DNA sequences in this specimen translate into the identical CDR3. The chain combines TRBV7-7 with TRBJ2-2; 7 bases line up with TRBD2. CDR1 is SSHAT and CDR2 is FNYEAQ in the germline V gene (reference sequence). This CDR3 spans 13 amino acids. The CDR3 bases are TGTGCTAGCGGGCAGGGAAGGGCTGGGGAGCTGTTTTTT. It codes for CASGQGRAGELFF.

The CDR3 region is CATRRNSETAYEQYF. The CDR3 nucleotides read TGCGCCACCCGGCGTAACAGTGAAACGGCCTACGAGCAGTACTTC. This chain uses TRBV5-1 with TRBJ2-7; no clear D. The CDR3 runs 15 residues. In germline, CDR1 is SGHRS, CDR2 YFSETQ. The V end lost 9 bases, the J end lost 2 bases, and 21 bases lay between the germline ends.

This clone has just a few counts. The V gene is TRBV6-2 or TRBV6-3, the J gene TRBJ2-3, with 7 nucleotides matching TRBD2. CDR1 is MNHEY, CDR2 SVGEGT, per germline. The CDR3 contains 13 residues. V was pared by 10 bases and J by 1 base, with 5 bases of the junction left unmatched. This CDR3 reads CATGTIGTDTQYF. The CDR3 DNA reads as TGTGCCACCGGGACTATCGGCACAGATACGCAGTATTTT.

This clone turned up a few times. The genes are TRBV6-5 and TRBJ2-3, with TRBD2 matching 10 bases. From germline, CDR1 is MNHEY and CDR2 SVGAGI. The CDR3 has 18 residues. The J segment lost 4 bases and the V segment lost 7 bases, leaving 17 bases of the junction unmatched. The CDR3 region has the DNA TGTGCCAGCACAGGACCCCCGGGATTAGCGGGAGGATCAGATACGCAGTATTTT. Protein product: CASTGPPGLAGGSDTQYF.

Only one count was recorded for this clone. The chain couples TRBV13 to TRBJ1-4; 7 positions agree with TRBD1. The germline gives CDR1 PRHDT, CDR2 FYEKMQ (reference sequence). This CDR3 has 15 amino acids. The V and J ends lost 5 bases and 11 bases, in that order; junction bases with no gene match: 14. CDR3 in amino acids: CASSGRDSQPGKLFF. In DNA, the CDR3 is TGTGCCAGCAGCGGGAGGGACAGCCAACCTGGGAAACTGTTTTTT.

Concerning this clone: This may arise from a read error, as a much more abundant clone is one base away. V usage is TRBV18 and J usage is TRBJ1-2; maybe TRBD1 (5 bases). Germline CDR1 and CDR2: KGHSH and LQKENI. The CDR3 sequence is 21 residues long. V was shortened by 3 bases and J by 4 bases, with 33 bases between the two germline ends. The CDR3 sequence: CASSPRGATNPINYPSYGYTF. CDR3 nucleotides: TGTGCCAGCTCACCCCGGGGCGCCACCAACCCAATCAACTACCCAAGCTATGGCTACACCTTC.

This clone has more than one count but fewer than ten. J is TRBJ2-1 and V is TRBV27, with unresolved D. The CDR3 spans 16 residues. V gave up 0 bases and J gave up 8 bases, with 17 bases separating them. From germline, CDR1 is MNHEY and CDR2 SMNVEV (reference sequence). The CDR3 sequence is CASSLSNPYKDDEQFF. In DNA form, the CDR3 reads TGTGCCAGCAGTTTATCGAACCCATATAAGGACGATGAGCAGTTCTTC.

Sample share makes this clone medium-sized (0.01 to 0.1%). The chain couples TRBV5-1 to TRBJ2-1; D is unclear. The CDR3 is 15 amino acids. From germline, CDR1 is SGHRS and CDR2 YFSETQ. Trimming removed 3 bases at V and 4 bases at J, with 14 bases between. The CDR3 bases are TGCGCCAGCAGCTCCCGGACGCAGTTTTACAATGAGCAGTTCTTC. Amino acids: CASSSRTQFYNEQFF.

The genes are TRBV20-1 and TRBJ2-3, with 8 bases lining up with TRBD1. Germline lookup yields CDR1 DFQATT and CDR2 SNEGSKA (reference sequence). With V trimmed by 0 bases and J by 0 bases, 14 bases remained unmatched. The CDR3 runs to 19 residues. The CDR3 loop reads CSARDLYVGQGVSTDTQYF. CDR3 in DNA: TGCAGTGCTAGAGATCTCTACGTTGGACAGGGCGTGAGCACAGATACGCAGTATTTT.

The CDR3 is CASSYSGLEQFF. The CDR3 coding sequence is TGTGCCAGCAGTTACTCCGGGCTGGAGCAGTTCTTC. V usage is TRBV6-5 and J usage is TRBJ2-1, with D hard to call. Germline-derived CDR1 and CDR2 are MNHEY and SVGAGI. The ends were cut back, 0 bases at V and 10 bases at J, with 7 bases in the middle. This CDR3 region has 12 residues.

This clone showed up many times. CDR3 region: CASSPGAGVNTQYF. For the CDR3, the DNA is TGTGCCAGCTCACCTGGGGCGGGGGTGAATACGCAGTATTTT. The chain carries TRBV18 and TRBJ2-3; 7 nucleotides align to TRBD2. With V trimmed by 3 bases and J by 7 bases, 7 bases remained unmatched. Germline V CDR1 and CDR2: KGHSH, LQKENI. The CDR3 covers 14 residues.

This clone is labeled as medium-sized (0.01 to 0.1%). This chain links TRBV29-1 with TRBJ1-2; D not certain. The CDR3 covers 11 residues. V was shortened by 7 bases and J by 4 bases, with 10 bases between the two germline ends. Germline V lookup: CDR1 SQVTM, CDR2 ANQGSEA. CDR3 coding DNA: TGCAGCGCCGGGGTAACCTATGGCTACACCTTC. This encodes CSAGVTYGYTF.

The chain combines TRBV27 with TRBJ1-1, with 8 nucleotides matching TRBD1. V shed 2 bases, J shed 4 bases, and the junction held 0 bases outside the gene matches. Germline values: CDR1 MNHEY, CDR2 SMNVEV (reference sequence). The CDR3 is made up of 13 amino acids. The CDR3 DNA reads TGTGCCAGCAGTTTACAGGGGGCCACTGAAGCTTTCTTT. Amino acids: CASSLQGATEAFF.

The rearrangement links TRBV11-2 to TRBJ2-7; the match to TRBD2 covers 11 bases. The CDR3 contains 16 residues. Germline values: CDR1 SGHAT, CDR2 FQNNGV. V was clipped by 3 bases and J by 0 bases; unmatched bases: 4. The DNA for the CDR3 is TGTGCCAGCAGCTTGACTAGCGGGGCCGGCTCCTACGAGCAGTACTTC. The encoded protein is CASSLTSGAGSYEQYF.

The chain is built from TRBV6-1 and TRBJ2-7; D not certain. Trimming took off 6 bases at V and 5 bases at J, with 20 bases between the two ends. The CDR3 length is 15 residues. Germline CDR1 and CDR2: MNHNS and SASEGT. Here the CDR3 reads CASSPLSGAGNEQYF. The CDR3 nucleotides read TGTGCCAGCAGCCCCCTTAGTGGAGCTGGGAACGAGCAGTACTTC.

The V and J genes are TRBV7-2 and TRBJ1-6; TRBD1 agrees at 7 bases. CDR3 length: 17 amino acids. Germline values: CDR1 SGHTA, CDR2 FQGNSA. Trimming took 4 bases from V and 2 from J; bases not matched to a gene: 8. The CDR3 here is CASSSDRALTYNSPLHF. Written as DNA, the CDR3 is TGTGCCAGCAGCTCCGACAGGGCTTTAACCTATAATTCACCCCTCCACTTT. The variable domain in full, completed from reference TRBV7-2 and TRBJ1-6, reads GAGVSQSPSNKVTEKGKDVELRCDPISGHTALYWYRQSLGQGLEFLIYFQGNSAPDKSGLPSDRFSAERTGGSVSTLTIQRTQQEDSAVYLCASSSDRALTYNSPLHFGNGTRLTVT.

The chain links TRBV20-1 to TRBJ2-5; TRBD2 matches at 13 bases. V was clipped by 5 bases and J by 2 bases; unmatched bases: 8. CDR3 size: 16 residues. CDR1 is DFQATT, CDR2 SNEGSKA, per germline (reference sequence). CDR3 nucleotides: TGCAGTGCTGAACTAGCGGGGGGGGCTTGGCAAGAGACCCAGTACTTC. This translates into CSAELAGGAWQETQYF.

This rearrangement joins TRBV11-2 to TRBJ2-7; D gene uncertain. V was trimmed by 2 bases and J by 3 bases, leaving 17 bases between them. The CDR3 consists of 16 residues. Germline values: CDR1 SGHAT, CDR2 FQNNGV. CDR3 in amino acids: CASSLSLGASSYEQYF. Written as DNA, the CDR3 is TGTGCCAGCAGCTTATCCCTCGGTGCTTCAAGCTACGAGCAGTACTTC.

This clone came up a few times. The DNA for the CDR3 is TGTGCCACCAAAGGACGGACAGGGACGAATCAGCCCCAGCATTTT. Protein: CATKGRTGTNQPQHF. The chain uses TRBV27 and TRBJ1-5; 8 nucleotides align to TRBD1. V trimming: 10 bases; J trimming: 4 bases; junction bases outside the gene matches: 12. This CDR3 has 15 residues. Germline assignment: CDR1 MNHEY and CDR2 SMNVEV (reference sequence).